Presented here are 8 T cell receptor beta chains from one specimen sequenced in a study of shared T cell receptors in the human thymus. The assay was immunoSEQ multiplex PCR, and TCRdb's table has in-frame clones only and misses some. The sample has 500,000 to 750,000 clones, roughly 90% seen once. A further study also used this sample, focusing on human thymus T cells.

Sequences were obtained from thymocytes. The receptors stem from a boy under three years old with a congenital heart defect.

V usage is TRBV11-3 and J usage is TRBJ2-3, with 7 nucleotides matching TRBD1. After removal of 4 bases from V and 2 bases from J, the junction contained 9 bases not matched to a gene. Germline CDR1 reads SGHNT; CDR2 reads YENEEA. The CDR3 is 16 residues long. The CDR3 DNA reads TGTGCCAGCAGCTGCCAGGGGGATGGTCACACAGATACGCAGTATTTT. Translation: CASSCQGDGHTDTQYF. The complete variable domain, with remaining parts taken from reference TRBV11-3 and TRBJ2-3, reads EAGVVQSPRYKIIEKKQPVAFWCNPISGHNTLYWYLQNLGQGPELLIRYENEEAVDDSQLPKDRFSAERLKGVDSTLKIQPAELGDSAVYLCASSCQGDGHTDTQYFGPGTRLTVL.

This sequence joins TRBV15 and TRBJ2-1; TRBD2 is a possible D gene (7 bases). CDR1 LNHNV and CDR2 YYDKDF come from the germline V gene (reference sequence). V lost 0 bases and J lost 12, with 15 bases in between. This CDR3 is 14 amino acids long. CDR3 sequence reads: CATSRDLGGRVQFF. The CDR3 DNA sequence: TGTGCCACCAGCAGAGATCTCGGGGGGCGCGTGCAGTTCTTC.

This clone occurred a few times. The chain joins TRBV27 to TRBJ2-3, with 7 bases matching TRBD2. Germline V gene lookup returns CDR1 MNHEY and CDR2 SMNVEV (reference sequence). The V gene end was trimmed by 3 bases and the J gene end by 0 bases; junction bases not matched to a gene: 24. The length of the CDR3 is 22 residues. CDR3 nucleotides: TGTGCCAGCAGTTTCGGGCGTGAGGGGCCTAGCGGAGGTCGGCCTAGCACAGATACGCAGTATTTT. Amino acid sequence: CASSFGREGPSGGRPSTDTQYF.

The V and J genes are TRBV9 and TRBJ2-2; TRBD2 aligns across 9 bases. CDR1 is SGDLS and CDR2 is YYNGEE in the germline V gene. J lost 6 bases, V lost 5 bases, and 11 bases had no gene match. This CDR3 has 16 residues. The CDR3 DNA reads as TGTGCCAGCAGTGACCCTAGCGGGATAACACCCGGGGAGCTGTTTTTT. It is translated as CASSDPSGITPGELFF.

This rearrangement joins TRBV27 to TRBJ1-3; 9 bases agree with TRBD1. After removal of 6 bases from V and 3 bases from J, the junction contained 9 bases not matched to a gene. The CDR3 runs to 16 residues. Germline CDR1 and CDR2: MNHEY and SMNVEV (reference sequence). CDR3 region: CASRKTGGDFGNTIYF. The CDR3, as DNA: TGTGCCAGCAGGAAAACAGGGGGCGACTTTGGAAACACCATATATTTT.

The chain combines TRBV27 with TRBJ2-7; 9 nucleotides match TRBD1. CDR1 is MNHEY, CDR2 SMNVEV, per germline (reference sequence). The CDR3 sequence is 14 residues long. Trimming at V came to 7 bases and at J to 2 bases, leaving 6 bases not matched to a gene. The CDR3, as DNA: TGTGCCAGCAAAAAGGGACAGGGAGCCTACGAGCAGTACTTC. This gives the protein CASKKGQGAYEQYF.

The CDR3: CASSQPRDRAQTDTQYF. DNA for the CDR3: TGTGCCAGCAGCCAACCTCGGGACAGAGCTCAGACAGATACGCAGTATTTT. The chain is built from TRBV4-2 and TRBJ2-3; 7 nucleotides line up with TRBD1. This CDR3 is built from 17 residues. Germline V gives CDR1 LGHNA, CDR2 YNFKEQ. V lost 2 bases and J lost 3; bases outside the gene matches: 11.

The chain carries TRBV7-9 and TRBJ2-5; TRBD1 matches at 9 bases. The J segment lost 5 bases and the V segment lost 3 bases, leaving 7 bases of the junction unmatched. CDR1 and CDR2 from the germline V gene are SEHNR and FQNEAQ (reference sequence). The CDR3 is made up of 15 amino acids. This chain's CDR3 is CASSLGHRGRETQYF. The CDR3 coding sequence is TGTGCCAGCAGCTTGGGGCACAGGGGGCGGGAGACCCAGTACTTC.